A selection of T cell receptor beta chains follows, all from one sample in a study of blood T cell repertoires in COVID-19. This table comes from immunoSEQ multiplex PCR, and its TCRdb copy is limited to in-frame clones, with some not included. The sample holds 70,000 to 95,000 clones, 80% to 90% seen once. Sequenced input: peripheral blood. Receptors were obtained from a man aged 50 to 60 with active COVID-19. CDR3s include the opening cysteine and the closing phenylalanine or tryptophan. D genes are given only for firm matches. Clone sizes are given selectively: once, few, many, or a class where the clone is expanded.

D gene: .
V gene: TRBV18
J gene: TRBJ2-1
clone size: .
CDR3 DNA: TGTGCCAGCTCACCAGCTAGGGGGTCGCGGGTGAATGAGCAGTTCTTC
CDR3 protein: CASSPARGSRVNEQFF

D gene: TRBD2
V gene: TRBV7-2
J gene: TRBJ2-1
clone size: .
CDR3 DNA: TGTGCCAGCAGCTTACTAGCGGGGGACAATGAGCAGTTCTTC
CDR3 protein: CASSLLAGDNEQFF

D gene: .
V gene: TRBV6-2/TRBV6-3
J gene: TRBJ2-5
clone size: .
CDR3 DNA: TGTGCCAGCAGTTACTCGATATTTGAGGATGCGGATGCGATTCAAGAGACCCAGTACTTC
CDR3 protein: CASSYSIFEDADAIQETQYF

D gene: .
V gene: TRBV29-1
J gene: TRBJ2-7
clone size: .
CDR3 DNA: TGCAGCGTTTACAGATCCGGCGAGCAGTACTTC
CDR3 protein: CSVYRSGEQYF

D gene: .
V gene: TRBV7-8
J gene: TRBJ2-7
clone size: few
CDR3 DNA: TGTGCCAGCAGCTTACGACAGGAGAGAACAGCCTACGAGCAGTACTTC
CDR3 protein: CASSLRQERTAYEQYF

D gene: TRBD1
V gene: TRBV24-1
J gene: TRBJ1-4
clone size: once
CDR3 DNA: TGTGCCACCAGTGACCCCAGACAGGGGGTAGAGGAAAAACTGTTTTTT
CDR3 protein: CATSDPRQGVEEKLFF

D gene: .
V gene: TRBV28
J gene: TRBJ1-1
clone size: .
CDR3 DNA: TGTGCCAGCAGTTTGGCGGGGGTATGGACTGAAGCTTTCTTT
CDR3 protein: CASSLAGVWTEAFF

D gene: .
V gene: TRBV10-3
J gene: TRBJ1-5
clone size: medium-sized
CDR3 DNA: TGTGCCATCCGTCGGGGAGGTGACCCGAGCAATCAGCCCCAGCATTTT
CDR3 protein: CAIRRGGDPSNQPQHF

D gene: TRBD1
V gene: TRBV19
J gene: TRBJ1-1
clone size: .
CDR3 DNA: TGTGCCAGTAGTAACAGGGGCTGGGCTGAAGCTTTCTTT
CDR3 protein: CASSNRGWAEAFF

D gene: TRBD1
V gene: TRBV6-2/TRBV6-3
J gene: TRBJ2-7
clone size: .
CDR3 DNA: TGTGCCAGCAGTCCCAGGGACAGGACAAGCTCCTACGAGCAGTACTTC
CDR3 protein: CASSPRDRTSSYEQYF

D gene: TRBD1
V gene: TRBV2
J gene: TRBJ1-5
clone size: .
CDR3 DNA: TGTGCCAGCAGACCCGGACAGGGTCAGCCCCAGCATTTT
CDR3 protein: CASRPGQGQPQHF

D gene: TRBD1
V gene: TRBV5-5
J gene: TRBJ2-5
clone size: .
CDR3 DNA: TGTGCCAGCAGCTCTAACTCGGACAGGCAAGAGACCCAGTACTTC
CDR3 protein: CASSSNSDRQETQYF

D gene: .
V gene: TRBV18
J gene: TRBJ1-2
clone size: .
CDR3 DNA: TGTGCCAGCTCACCGAGTCGGGATACCCGTGGCTACACCTTC
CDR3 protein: CASSPSRDTRGYTF

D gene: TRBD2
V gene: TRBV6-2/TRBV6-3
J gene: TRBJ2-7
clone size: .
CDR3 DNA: TGTGCCAGCAGTTACGCCGGTAGCCGGGGGGGGAGCTACGAGCAGTACTTC
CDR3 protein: CASSYAGSRGGSYEQYF

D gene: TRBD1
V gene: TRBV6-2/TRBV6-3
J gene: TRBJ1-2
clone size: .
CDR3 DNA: TGTGCCAGCAGCGAAGGGGGCGGCTATGGCTACACCTTC
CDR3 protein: CASSEGGGYGYTF

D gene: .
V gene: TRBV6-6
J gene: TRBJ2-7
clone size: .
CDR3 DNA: TGTGCCAGCAGCCGATCAGGACTTAGCTCCTACGAGCAGTACTTC
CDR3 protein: CASSRSGLSSYEQYF

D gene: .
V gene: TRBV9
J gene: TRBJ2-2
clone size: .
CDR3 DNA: TGTGCCAGCAGCGGCACTAGCTCGGCCAACACCGGGGAGCTGTTTTTT
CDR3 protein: CASSGTSSANTGELFF

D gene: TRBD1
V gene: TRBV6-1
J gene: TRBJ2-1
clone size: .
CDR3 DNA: TGTGCCAGCAGTGAAGGGTACAGGGGGAATGAGCAGTTCTTC
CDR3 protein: CASSEGYRGNEQFF

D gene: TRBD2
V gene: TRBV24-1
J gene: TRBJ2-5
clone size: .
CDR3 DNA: TGTGCCACCAGTGATGAGTCTAGCGGGAGGACGGGGACCCAGTACTTC
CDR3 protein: CATSDESSGRTGTQYF

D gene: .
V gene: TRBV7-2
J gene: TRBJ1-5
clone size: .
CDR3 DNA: TGTGCCAGCAGCTTGGGAGGGGCTACGAATCAGCCCCAGCATTTT
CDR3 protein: CASSLGGATNQPQHF

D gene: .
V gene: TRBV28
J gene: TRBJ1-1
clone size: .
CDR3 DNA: TGTGCCAGCAGTTTAAGGCAGGGAGGGGCTTTCTTT
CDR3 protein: CASSLRQGGAFF

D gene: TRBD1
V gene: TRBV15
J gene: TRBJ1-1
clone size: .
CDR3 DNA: TGTGCCACCAGCAGAGGGGCAGGGGGCTCTGAAGCTTTCTTT
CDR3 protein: CATSRGAGGSEAFF